A single sample gave rise to the 2 T cell receptor beta chains below, sequenced in a study of cytomegalovirus exposure and HLA in healthy donors. PCR was performed using 60 Vbeta and 13 Jbeta primers. Sequencing used immunoSEQ multiplex PCR; TCRdb keeps in-frame clones, though not all of them. This table holds tens of thousands of clones. The sample consisted of PBMCs. The receptor set was obtained from a man between 50 and 59 years old in good health and CMV-seropositive.

This chain connects TRBV15 to TRBJ2-1; perhaps TRBD2 as D (6 bases). This CDR3 contains 14 residues. V was clipped by 6 bases and J by 6 bases, with 15 bases between them. Germline loops: CDR1 LNHNV, CDR2 YYDKDF (reference sequence). In DNA form, the CDR3 reads TGTGCCACCAGGGGACTCCAGGCTACCAATGAGCAGTTCTTC. It codes for CATRGLQATNEQFF. The whole variable domain, filled in from reference TRBV15 and TRBJ2-1, reads DAMVIQNPRYQVTQFGKPVTLSCSQTLNHNVMYWYQQKSSQAPKLLFHYYDKDFNNEADTPDNFQSRRPNTSFCFLDIRSPGLGDTAMYLCATRGLQATNEQFFGPGTRLTVL.

V usage is TRBV7-2 and J usage is TRBJ2-1; 7 bases match TRBD1. The ends lost 5 bases at V and 0 bases at J; junction bases unmatched: 1. CDR3 length: 14 amino acids. Germline CDR1 and CDR2: SGHTA and FQGNSA. This CDR3 is CASSRDSSYNEQFF. The CDR3 coding sequence is TGTGCCAGCAGCCGGGACAGCTCCTACAATGAGCAGTTCTTC.